Below, 5 T cell receptor beta chains from the same sample are listed, as sequenced in a study of CD8 T cells in Susac syndrome. Reverse transcription of roughly 0.5 to 1 ug RNA was performed with random hexamers. TCRdb independently ran MiXCR on the immunoSEQ multiplex PCR reads; one entry per CDR3 protein. The sample carries over 100,000 distinct CDR3 sequences, 96% recorded once. Sequencing input: CD4+ T cells from PBMCs. The origin of the receptors is a human donor with Susac syndrome.

The chain has TRBV7-9 and TRBJ2-1; D ambiguous. The CDR3 extends over 15 amino acids. Per germline, CDR1 SEHNR and CDR2 FQNEAQ (reference sequence). V lost 5 bases and J 5 bases, leaving 16 bases between the germline ends. The CDR3 nucleotides read TGTGCCAGCAGCCCCCGCGTACTTGGGAACAATGAGCAGTTCTTC. Encoded protein: CASSPRVLGNNEQFF.

The chain carries TRBV24-1 and TRBJ2-1; D remains ambiguous. Germline CDR1 reads KGHDR; CDR2 reads SFDVKD. The length of the CDR3 is 12 residues. Trimming stripped 4 bases from V and 5 bases from J, with 5 bases between. The DNA of the CDR3 is TGTGCCACCAGTGAGGGCCACAATGAGCAGTTCTTC. Its protein is CATSEGHNEQFF.

The rearrangement joins TRBV11-2 to TRBJ2-3; the match to TRBD2 covers 11 bases. Germline V gene data show CDR1 as SGHAT and CDR2 as FQNNGV. J was trimmed by 1 base and V by 4 bases; bases with no gene match: 1. The CDR3 loop spans 15 amino acids. CDR3 loop: CASSSGLAGTDTQYF. CDR3 bases: TGTGCCAGCAGCTCGGGACTAGCGGGCACAGATACGCAGTATTTT. Full variable domain (missing parts from reference TRBV11-2 and TRBJ2-3): EAGVAQSPRYKIIEKRQSVAFWCNPISGHATLYWYQQILGQGPKLLIQFQNNGVVDDSQLPKDRFSAERLKGVDSTLKIQPAKLEDSAVYLCASSSGLAGTDTQYFGPGTRLTVL.

This clonotype has only one observation. This sequence joins TRBV2 and TRBJ1-2; TRBD1 agrees at 7 bases. CDR3 length equals 13 residues. Per germline, CDR1 SNHLY and CDR2 FYNNEI. J lost 13 bases, V lost 0 bases, and 8 bases had no gene match. The CDR3: CASSEASGGSGTF. The CDR3 nucleotides are TGTGCCAGCAGTGAAGCGTCAGGGGGGAGCGGCACCTTC.

V is TRBV29-1 and J is TRBJ2-7; D perhaps matches TRBD2 (7 bases). Looked up from germline, CDR1 is SQVTM and CDR2 is ANQGSEA. This CDR3 comprises 17 residues. With 4 bases removed from V and 1 base from J, the gap between germline ends came to 23 bases. The CDR3 here is CSVGLNGGAGISYEQYF. CDR3 nucleotide sequence: TGCAGCGTTGGGTTGAATGGGGGGGCGGGGATTTCCTACGAGCAGTACTTC.